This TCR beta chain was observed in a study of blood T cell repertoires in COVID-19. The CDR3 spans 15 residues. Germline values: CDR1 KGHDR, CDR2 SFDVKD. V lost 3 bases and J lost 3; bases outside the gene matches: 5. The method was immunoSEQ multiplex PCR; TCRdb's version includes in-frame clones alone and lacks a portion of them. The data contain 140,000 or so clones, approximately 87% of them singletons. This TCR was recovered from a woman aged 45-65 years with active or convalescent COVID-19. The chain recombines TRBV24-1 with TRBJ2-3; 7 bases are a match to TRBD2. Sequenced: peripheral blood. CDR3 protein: CATSDGAGATDTQYF. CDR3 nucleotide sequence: TGTGCCACCAGTGATGGGGCGGGAGCGACAGATACGCAGTATTTT.